A single TCR beta chain is shown here with its context. Authors' methods: Reference gene primer amplification gave estimated nucleated cell counts. Libraries were prepared by immunoSEQ multiplex PCR; TCRdb keeps only in-frame clonotypes and omits some of them. The DNA was the basis for D and trimming; V, J and clone size are from that table. The data show approximately 300,000 clones, about nine tenths seen once. The data belong to a study of blood T cell repertoires in COVID-19. Background on the study: T cells, B-cell-depleted T cells, or PBMCs provided the cDNA or gDNA that served as material.

There are 16 residues in the CDR3. V lost 2 bases and J lost 0; bases outside the gene matches: 6. Per the germline V gene, CDR1 is MNHNY and CDR2 is SVGAGI (reference sequence). Source material: peripheral blood. The chain links TRBV6-6 to TRBJ1-2; the match to TRBD1 covers 7 bases. This sequence originates from a man aged 45-65 years with active or convalescent COVID-19. CDR3 bases: TGTGCCAGCAGTTACCTACAGGGGCGACCTAACTATGGCTACACCTTC. It is translated as CASSYLQGRPNYGYTF.